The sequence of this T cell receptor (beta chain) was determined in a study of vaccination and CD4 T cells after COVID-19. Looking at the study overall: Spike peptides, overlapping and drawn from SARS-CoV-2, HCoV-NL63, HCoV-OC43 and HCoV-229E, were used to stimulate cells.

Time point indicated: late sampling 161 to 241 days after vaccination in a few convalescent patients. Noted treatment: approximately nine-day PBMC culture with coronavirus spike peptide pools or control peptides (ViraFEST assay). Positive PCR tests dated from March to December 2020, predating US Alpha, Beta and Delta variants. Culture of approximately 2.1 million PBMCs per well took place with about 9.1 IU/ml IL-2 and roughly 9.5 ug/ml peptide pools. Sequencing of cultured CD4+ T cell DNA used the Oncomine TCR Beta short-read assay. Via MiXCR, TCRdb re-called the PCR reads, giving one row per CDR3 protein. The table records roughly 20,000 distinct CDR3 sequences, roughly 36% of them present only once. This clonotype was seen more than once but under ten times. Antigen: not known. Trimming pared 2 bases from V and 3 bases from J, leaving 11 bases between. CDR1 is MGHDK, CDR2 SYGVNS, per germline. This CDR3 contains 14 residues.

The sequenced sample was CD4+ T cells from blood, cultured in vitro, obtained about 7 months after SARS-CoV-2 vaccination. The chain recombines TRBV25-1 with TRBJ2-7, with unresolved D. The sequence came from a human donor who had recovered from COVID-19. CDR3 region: CASSEQTNYYEQYF. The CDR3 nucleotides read TGTGCCAGCAGTGAACAGACGAACTACTACGAGCAGTACTTC.